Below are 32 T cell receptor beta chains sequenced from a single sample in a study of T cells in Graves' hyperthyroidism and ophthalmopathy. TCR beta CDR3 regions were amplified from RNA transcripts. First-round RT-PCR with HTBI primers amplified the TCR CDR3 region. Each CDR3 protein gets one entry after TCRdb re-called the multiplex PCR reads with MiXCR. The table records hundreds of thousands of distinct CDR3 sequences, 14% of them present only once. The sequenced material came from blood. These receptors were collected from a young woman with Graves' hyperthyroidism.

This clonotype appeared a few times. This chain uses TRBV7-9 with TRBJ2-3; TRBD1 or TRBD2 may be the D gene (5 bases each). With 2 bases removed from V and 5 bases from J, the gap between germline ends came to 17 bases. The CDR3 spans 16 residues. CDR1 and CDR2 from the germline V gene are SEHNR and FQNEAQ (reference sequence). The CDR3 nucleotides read TGTGCCAGCAGCTTACTGGTTCAGGGAGATCGAGATACGCAGTATTTT. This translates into CASSLLVQGDRDTQYF.

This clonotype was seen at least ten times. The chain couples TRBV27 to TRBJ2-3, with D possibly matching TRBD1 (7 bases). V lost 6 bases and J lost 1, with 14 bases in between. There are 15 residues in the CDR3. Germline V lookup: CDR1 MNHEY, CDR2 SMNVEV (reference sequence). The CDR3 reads CASREGQLGTDTQYF. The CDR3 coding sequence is TGTGCCAGCAGGGAGGGACAGTTGGGCACAGATACGCAGTATTTT.

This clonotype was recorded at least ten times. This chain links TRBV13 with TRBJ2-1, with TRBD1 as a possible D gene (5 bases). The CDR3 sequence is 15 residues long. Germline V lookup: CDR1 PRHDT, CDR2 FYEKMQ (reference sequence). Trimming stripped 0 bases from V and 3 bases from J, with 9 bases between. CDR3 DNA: TGTGCCAGCAGCTTAGGTAGGGGCAGCTACAATGAGCAGTTCTTC. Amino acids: CASSLGRGSYNEQFF.

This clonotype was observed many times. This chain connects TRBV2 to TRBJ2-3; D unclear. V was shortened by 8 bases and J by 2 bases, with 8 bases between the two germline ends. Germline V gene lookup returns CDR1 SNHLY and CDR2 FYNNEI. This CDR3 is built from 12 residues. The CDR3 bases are TGTGCCAGCGACACGTTCACAGATACGCAGTATTTT. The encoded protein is CASDTFTDTQYF.

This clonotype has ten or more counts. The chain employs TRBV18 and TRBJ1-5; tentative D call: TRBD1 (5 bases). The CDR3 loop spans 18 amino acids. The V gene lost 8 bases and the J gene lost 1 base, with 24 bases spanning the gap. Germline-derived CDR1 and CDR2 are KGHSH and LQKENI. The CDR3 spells CASATLGKAGKSNQPQHF. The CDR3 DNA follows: TGTGCCAGCGCCACCTTAGGCAAGGCAGGGAAGAGCAATCAGCCCCAGCATTTT.

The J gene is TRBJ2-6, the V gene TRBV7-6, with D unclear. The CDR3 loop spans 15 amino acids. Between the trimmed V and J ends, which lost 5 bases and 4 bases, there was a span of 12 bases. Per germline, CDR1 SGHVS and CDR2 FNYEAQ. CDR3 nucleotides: TGTGCCAGCAGCCCTTCGACCTGGGGGGCCAACGTCCTGACTTTC. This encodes CASSPSTWGANVLTF.

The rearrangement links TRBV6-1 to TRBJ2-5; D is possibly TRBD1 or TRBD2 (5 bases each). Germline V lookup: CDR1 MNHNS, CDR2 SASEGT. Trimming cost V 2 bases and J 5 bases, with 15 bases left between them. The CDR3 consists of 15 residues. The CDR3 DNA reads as TGTGCCAGCAGTGAAATGAGGGGCCGCGGGGAGACCCAGTACTTC. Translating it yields CASSEMRGRGETQYF.

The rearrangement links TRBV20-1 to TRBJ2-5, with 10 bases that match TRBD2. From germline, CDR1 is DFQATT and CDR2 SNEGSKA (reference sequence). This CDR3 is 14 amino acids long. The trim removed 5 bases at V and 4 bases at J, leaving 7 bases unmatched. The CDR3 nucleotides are TGCAGTGCTTTGCTAGCGGGAGCGGGAGAGACCCAGTACTTC. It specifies CSALLAGAGETQYF.

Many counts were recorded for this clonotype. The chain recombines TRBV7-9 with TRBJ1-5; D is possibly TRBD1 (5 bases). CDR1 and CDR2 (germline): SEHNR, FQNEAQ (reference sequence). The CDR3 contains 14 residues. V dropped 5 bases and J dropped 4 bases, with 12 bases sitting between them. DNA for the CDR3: TGTGCCAGCAGCAACAGGCAGGAGAATCAGCCCCAGCATTTT. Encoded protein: CASSNRQENQPQHF. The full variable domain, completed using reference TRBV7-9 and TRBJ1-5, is DTGVSQNPRHKITKRGQNVTFRCDPISEHNRLYWYRQTLGQGPEFLTYFQNEAQLEKSRLLSDRFSAERPKGSFSTLEIQRTEQGDSAMYLCASSNRQENQPQHFGDGTRLSIL.

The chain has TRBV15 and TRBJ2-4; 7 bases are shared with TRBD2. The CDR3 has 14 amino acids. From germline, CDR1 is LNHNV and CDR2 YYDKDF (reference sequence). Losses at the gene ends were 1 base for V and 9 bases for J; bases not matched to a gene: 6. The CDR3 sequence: CATSRAREQVIQYF. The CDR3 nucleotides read TGTGCCACCAGCAGAGCGCGGGAGCAGGTCATTCAGTACTTC.

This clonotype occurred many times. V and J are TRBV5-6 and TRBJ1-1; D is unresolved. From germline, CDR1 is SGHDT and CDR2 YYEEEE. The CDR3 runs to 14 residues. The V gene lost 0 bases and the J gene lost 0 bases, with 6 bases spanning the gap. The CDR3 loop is CASSLVSMNTEAFF. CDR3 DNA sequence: TGTGCCAGCAGCTTGGTTAGCATGAACACTGAAGCTTTCTTT.

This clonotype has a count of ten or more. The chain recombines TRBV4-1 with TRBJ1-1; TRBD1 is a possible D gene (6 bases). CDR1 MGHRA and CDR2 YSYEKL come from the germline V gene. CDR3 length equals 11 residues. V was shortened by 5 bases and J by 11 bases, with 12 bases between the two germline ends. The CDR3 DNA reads TGCGCCAGCAGCAAAAACAGGGAGGCTTTCTTT. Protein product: CASSKNREAFF.

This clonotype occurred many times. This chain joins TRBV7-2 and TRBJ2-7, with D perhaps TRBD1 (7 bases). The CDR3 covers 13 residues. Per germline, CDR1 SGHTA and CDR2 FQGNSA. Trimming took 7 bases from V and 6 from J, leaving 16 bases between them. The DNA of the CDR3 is TGTGCCAGCACAGGGGGAGGTCCCCGCGAGCAGTACTTC. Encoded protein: CASTGGGPREQYF.

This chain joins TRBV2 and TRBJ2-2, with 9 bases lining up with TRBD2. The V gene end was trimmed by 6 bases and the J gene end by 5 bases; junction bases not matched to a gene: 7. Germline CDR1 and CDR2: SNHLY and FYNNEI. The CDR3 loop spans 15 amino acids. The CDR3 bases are TGTGCCAGCAGAGGCGGACTAGCGCAAACCGGGGAGCTGTTTTTT. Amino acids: CASRGGLAQTGELFF.

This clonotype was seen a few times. The CDR3 reads CSAGQGGYGYTF. The CDR3 nucleotides are TGCAGTGCTGGACAGGGGGGCTATGGCTACACCTTC. The chain couples TRBV20-1 to TRBJ1-2; the match to TRBD1 covers 10 bases. The CDR3 is 12 residues long. Looked up from germline, CDR1 is DFQATT and CDR2 is SNEGSKA (reference sequence). The trim removed 5 bases at V and 4 bases at J, leaving 1 base unmatched.

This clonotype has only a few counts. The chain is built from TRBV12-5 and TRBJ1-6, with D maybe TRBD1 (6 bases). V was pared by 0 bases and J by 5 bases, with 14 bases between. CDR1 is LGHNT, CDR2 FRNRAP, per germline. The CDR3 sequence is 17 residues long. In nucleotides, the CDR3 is TGTGCTAGTGGTTTGGTACGGATGTGGACAGATAATTCACCCCTCCACTTT. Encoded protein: CASGLVRMWTDNSPLHF.

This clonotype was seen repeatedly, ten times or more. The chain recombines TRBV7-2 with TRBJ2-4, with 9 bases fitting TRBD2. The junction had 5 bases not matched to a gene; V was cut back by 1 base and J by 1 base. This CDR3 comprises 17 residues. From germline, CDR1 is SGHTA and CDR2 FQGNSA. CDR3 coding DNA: TGTGCCAGCAGCTTAGGAAGAAGCGGGAGGGCCAAAAACATTCAGTACTTC. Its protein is CASSLGRSGRAKNIQYF.

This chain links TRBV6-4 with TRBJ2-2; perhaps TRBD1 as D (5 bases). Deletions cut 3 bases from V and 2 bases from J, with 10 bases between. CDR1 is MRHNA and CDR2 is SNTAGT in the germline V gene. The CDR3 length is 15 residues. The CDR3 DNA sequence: TGTGCCAGCAGTGAAGGTGGGGCTAACACCGGGGAGCTGTTTTTT. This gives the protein CASSEGGANTGELFF.

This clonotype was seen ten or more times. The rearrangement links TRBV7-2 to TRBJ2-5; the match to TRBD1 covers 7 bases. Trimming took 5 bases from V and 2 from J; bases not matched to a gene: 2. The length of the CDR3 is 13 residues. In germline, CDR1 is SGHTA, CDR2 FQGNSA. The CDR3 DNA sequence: TGTGCCAGCAGCCGGGGACAGCAAGAGACCCAGTACTTC. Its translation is CASSRGQQETQYF.

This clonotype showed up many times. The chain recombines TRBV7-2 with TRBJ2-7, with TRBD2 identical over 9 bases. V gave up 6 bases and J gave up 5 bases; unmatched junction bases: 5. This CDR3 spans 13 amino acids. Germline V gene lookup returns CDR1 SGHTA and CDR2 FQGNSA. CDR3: CASRPASGNEQYF. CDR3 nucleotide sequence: TGTGCCAGCAGACCCGCTAGCGGGAACGAGCAGTACTTC.

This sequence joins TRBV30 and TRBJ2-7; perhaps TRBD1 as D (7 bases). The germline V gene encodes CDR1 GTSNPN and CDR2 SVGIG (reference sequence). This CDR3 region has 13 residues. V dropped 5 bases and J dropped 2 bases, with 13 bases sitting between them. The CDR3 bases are TGTGCCTGGGCCCGCGGGACAGCCTACGAGCAGTACTTC. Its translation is CAWARGTAYEQYF.

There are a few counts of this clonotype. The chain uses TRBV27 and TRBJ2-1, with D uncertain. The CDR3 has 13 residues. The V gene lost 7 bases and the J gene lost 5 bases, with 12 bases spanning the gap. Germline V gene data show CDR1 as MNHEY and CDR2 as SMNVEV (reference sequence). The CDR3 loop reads CASTGGTNNEQFF. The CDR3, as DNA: TGTGCCAGCACTGGCGGCACAAACAATGAGCAGTTCTTC.

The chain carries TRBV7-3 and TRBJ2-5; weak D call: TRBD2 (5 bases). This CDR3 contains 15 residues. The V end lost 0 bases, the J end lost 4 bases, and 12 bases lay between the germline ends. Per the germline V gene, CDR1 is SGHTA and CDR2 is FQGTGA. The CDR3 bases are TGTGCCAGCAGCTTAACCCCAGGACGGGGAGAGACCCAGTACTTC. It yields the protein CASSLTPGRGETQYF.

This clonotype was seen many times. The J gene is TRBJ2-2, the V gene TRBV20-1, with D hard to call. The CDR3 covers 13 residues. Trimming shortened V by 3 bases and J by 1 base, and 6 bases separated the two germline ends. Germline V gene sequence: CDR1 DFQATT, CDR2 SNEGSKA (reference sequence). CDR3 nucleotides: TGCAGTGCTAGGAGACAGAACACCGGGGAGCTGTTTTTT. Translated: CSARRQNTGELFF.

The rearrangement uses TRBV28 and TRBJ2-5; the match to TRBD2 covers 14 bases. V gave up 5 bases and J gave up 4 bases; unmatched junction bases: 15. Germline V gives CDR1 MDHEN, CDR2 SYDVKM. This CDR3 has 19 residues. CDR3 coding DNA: TGTGCCAGCAGTCAAGGACTAGCGGGAGGAGGATTAGGAGGAGAGACCCAGTACTTC. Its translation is CASSQGLAGGGLGGETQYF.

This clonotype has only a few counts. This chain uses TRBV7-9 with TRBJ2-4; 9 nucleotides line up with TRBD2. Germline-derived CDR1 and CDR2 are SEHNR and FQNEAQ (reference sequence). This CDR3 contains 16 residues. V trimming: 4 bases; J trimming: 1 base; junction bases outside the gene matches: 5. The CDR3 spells CASSYSGSEAKNIQYF. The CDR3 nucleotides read TGTGCCAGCAGCTATAGCGGGAGCGAGGCCAAAAACATTCAGTACTTC.

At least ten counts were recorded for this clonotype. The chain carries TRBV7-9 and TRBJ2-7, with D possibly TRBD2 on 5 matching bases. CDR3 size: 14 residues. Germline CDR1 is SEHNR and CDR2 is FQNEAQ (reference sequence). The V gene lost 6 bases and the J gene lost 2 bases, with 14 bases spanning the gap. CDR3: CASSLTDGAYEQYF. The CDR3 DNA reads TGTGCCAGCAGTTTAACTGACGGGGCCTACGAGCAGTACTTC.

CDR3 region: CASSPGQGISPLHF. DNA of the CDR3: TGTGCCAGCAGCCCCGGACAGGGGATTTCACCCCTCCACTTT. The V and J genes are TRBV11-2 and TRBJ1-6, with 9 nucleotides matching TRBD1. V dropped 5 bases and J dropped 9; count of bases not matched to a gene: 5. Germline CDR1 is SGHAT and CDR2 is FQNNGV. The CDR3 covers 14 residues.

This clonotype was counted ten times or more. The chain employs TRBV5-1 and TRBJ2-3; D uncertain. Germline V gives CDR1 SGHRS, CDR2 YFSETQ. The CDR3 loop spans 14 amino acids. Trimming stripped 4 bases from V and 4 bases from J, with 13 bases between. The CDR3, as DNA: TGCGCCAGCAGCGTCCCCGGTTTTGCAGATACGCAGTATTTT. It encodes CASSVPGFADTQYF.

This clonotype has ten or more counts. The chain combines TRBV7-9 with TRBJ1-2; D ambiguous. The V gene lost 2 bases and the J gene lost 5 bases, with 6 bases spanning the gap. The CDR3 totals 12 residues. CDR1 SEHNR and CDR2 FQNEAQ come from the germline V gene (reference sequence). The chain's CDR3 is CASSLRTYGYTF. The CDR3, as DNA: TGTGCCAGCAGCTTAAGGACGTATGGCTACACCTTC.

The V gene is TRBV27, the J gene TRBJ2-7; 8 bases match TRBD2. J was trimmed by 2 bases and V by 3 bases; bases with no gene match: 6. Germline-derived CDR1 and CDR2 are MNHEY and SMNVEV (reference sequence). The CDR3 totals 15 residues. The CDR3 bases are TGTGCCAGCAGTTTGGTGAGCGGGAGAGCCTACGAGCAGTACTTC. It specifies CASSLVSGRAYEQYF.

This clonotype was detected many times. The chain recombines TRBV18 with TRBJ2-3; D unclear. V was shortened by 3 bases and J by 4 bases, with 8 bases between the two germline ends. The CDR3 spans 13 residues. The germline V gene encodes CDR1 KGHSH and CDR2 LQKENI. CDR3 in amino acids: CASSPSEADTQYF. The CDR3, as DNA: TGTGCCAGCTCACCCTCGGAAGCAGATACGCAGTATTTT.